The rows below give T cell receptor beta chains drawn from one sample of a study of blood T cell repertoires in COVID-19. The assay was immunoSEQ multiplex PCR, and TCRdb's table has in-frame clones only and misses some. Of 52,000 or so clones listed, roughly 86% are singletons. Sequencing was performed on peripheral blood. The receptor set was obtained from a man aged 40-49 years with COVID-19, enrolled during active disease. CDR3s leave out the opening cysteine and the closing phenylalanine or tryptophan. Fields, in order: J gene, V gene, clone size, CDR3 protein. Only part of the rows carry a size: once, few, many, or a class if the clone is expanded.

TRBJ2-1	TRBV19	-	ARGTSGSSYNEQF
TRBJ1-2	TRBV18	few	ASSPPIGQVV
TRBJ1-1	TRBV28	-	ASRLAGTLNTEAF
TRBJ1-5	TRBV2	-	ASSDITGSDQPQH
TRBJ2-1	TRBV7-8	-	ASSSNRLSNEQF
TRBJ1-2	TRBV24-1	-	ATSQEVAGYT
TRBJ2-5	TRBV29-1	-	SSAWGVGETQY
TRBJ2-3	TRBV18	-	ASSLRDSRTDTQY
TRBJ2-1	TRBV7-3	-	ASSPSGGDEQF
TRBJ2-5	TRBV24-1	-	ATSDPAGRGETQY
TRBJ2-5	TRBV30	-	AWSPTGLQETQY
TRBJ1-2	TRBV11-2	-	ASRRGNQGYT
TRBJ1-2	TRBV4-1	-	ASSQDLAGPNNYGYT
TRBJ2-3	TRBV10-2	-	ASRTEGTDTQY
TRBJ1-3	TRBV28	-	ASSPTLGGGNTIY
TRBJ2-1	TRBV13	-	ASSPRTGYNEQF
TRBJ1-3	TRBV7-2	-	ASSPRQLEGNTIY
TRBJ2-2	TRBV27	-	ASSLVGSGELF
TRBJ2-2	TRBV7-3	few	ASSPILGEGRVTGELF
TRBJ2-3	TRBV6-2/TRBV6-3	-	ASSYVGVGVQDTQY
TRBJ2-3	TRBV4-1	-	ASSQGQGGTDTQY
TRBJ2-2	TRBV7-6	-	ASSLGVGAGGRNTGELF
TRBJ1-2	TRBV10-3	-	AISEGTGYYGYT
TRBJ2-4	TRBV7-8	-	ASSFQRESDIQY
TRBJ2-1	TRBV2	-	ASSVGGTTGNEQF
TRBJ1-1	TRBV27	-	ASRFTGGDETF
TRBJ1-5	TRBV25-1	-	ASSDGTGGVNQPQH
TRBJ1-1	TRBV19	-	ASSPEPNWTEAF
TRBJ1-1	TRBV11-3	-	ASSQPTGRFTEAF
TRBJ1-5	TRBV30	-	AWSAGRWPDQPQH
TRBJ1-1	TRBV14	once	ASSQPGTGFTEAF
TRBJ2-3	TRBV27	-	ASRSSRASGGAGADTQY
TRBJ1-3	TRBV4-1	medium-sized	ASSQESTGISGNTIY
TRBJ1-2	TRBV24-1	-	ATSADRGDGYT
TRBJ2-7	TRBV30	-	AWSVNRDSYEQY
TRBJ2-4	TRBV23-1	-	ASSRAHLPGVRAKNIQY
TRBJ2-3	TRBV19	few	ASSASGRGGTDTQY